The 31 T cell receptor beta chains given below trace back to one sample, sequenced in a study of beta chain features in type 1 diabetes. Study conclusions and caveats: Shorter TCRB CDR3s, moderately but significantly so, marked every one of the four CD4+ subsets in Type 1 diabetes patients.

These receptors have no known antigen. The investigators reverse transcribed all of the isolated RNA, so they sequenced expressed TCRB transcripts. Data came from immunoSEQ multiplex PCR; TCRdb stores just in-frame clones and leaves some out. This table holds more than 300,000 clones, over 7% found once. Sequencing used central memory CD4+ T cells from blood. Receptor source: a man younger than 40 with type 1 diabetes.

The V call is TRBV6-6, the J call TRBJ1-4, with D unresolved. The germline CDR1 and CDR2 sequences are MNHNY and SVGAGI (reference sequence). Between the trimmed V and J ends, which lost 7 bases and 2 bases, there was a span of 11 bases. The CDR3 runs to 14 residues. CDR3 in amino acids: CASTPADTNEKLFF. In DNA form, the CDR3 reads TGTGCCAGCACCCCAGCCGATACTAATGAAAAACTGTTTTTT.

The gene calls are TRBV7-2 and TRBJ1-2, with D tentatively TRBD1 (5 bases). Germline CDR1 is SGHTA and CDR2 is FQGNSA. Trimming removed 3 bases at V and 2 bases at J, with 10 bases between. The CDR3 sequence is 14 residues long. CDR3 DNA: TGTGCCAGCAGCTTTCAGGGTAACAACTATGGCTACACCTTC. Its protein is CASSFQGNNYGYTF.

This clone has a handful of counts. The chain uses TRBV4-3 and TRBJ2-7, with D tentatively TRBD1 or TRBD2 (5 bases each). Germline-derived CDR1 and CDR2 are LGHNA and YSLEER. V was clipped by 0 bases and J by 5 bases, with 23 bases between them. The CDR3 is 18 amino acids. CDR3 protein: CASSQDWLRARVVDEQYF. Here the CDR3 DNA reads TGCGCCAGCAGCCAAGATTGGCTGCGGGCCAGGGTGGTCGACGAGCAGTACTTC.

This clone occurred a few times. The chain employs TRBV7-2 and TRBJ2-5, with TRBD2 matching 9 bases. The CDR3 runs 15 residues. Germline V gene sequence: CDR1 SGHTA, CDR2 FQGNSA. The ends lost 5 bases at V and 4 bases at J; junction bases unmatched: 8. The CDR3 region is CASSLDVAGAETQYF. CDR3 DNA sequence: TGTGCCAGCAGCCTCGACGTAGCGGGGGCAGAGACCCAGTACTTC. Variable domain in full (rest from reference TRBV7-2 and TRBJ2-5): GAGVSQSPSNKVTEKGKDVELRCDPISGHTALYWYRQSLGQGLEFLIYFQGNSAPDKSGLPSDRFSAERTGGSVSTLTIQRTQQEDSAVYLCASSLDVAGAETQYFGPGTRLLVL.

This clone was seen a handful of times. The J gene is TRBJ2-3, the V gene TRBV4-3; D not certain. This CDR3 has 14 amino acids. The V gene lost 0 bases and the J gene lost 0 bases, with 4 bases spanning the gap. Germline assignment: CDR1 LGHNA and CDR2 YSLEER. CDR3 sequence: CASSQDPSTDTQYF. The CDR3 DNA is TGCGCCAGCAGCCAAGACCCTAGCACAGATACGCAGTATTTT.

The V call is TRBV2, the J call TRBJ2-2; TRBD1 agrees at 9 bases. V shed 4 bases, J shed 5 bases, and the junction held 8 bases outside the gene matches. The CDR3 has 16 amino acids. Germline assignment: CDR1 SNHLY and CDR2 FYNNEI. CDR3 region: CASSAPTGGYTGELFF. The CDR3 DNA is TGTGCCAGCAGTGCTCCGACAGGGGGTTATACCGGGGAGCTGTTTTTT.

This clone has just a few counts. The chain has TRBV5-1 and TRBJ2-6; D is uncertain. The V gene's germline CDR1 is SGHRS and CDR2 YFSETQ. Trimming cost V 0 bases and J 0 bases, with 13 bases left between them. The CDR3 consists of 18 residues. CDR3 sequence (DNA): TGCGCCAGCAGCTTGGCCAAGGGTGCGGACTCTGGGGCCAACGTCCTGACTTTC. It is translated as CASSLAKGADSGANVLTF.

This clone was detected only a few times. The chain is built from TRBV5-1 and TRBJ2-1, with D possibly TRBD2 on 5 matching bases. Trimming shortened V by 0 bases and J by 2 bases, and 9 bases separated the two germline ends. The CDR3 runs to 15 residues. Germline V lookup: CDR1 SGHRS, CDR2 YFSETQ. In DNA, the CDR3 is TGCGCCAGCAGCTTGGGTGGTAGCGCCTACAATGAGCAGTTCTTC. Protein product: CASSLGGSAYNEQFF.

To note about this clone: At the DNA level, this CDR3 is encoded by other sequences in the same sample as well. The chain recombines TRBV5-1 with TRBJ1-1; D not certain. Germline V gene lookup returns CDR1 SGHRS and CDR2 YFSETQ. Trimming shortened V by 0 bases and J by 3 bases, and 6 bases separated the two germline ends. CDR3 length: 13 residues. The CDR3 bases are TGCGCCAGCAGCTTGGCCGGTGACACTGAAGCTTTCTTT. Protein product: CASSLAGDTEAFF.

This clone was seen a few times. The rearrangement links TRBV2 to TRBJ1-5, with D uncertain. Germline-derived CDR1 and CDR2 are SNHLY and FYNNEI. V lost 3 bases, J lost 4 bases, and 10 bases lay in between. The CDR3 length is 14 residues. The CDR3 sequence: CASSESRPNQPQHF. The CDR3 nucleotides read TGTGCCAGCAGTGAGTCGCGGCCTAATCAGCCCCAGCATTTT.

The rearrangement joins TRBV6-4 to TRBJ2-2; the match to TRBD1 covers 7 bases. The CDR3 runs to 18 residues. Germline V gene sequence: CDR1 MRHNA, CDR2 SNTAGT. The V gene end was trimmed by 2 bases and the J gene end by 2 bases; junction bases not matched to a gene: 11. CDR3 amino acids: CASSDPTGRASNTGELFF. The CDR3 coding sequence is TGTGCCAGCAGTGACCCGACAGGGCGGGCTTCCAACACCGGGGAGCTGTTTTTT.

The chain combines TRBV30 with TRBJ2-3, with D perhaps given as TRBD1 or TRBD2 (5 bases each). The CDR3 length is 11 residues. Germline assignment: CDR1 GTSNPN and CDR2 SVGIG (reference sequence). V was pared by 4 bases and J by 9 bases, with 11 bases between. CDR3 loop: CAWKGWDTQYF. CDR3 sequence (DNA): TGTGCCTGGAAGGGTTGGGACACGCAGTATTTT.

The chain joins TRBV28 to TRBJ2-3, with TRBD2 identical over 7 bases. Germline CDR1 MDHEN, CDR2 SYDVKM. Trimming took 7 bases from V and 1 from J; bases not matched to a gene: 8. The CDR3 spans 15 residues. The CDR3: CASIPISGGTDTQYF. DNA of the CDR3: TGTGCCAGCATCCCGATCAGCGGGGGCACAGATACGCAGTATTTT.

The V and J genes are TRBV7-2 and TRBJ2-4; 7 bases match TRBD1. Germline V gene lookup returns CDR1 SGHTA and CDR2 FQGNSA. With 5 bases clipped from V and 7 bases from J, the junction kept 11 bases outside the gene matches. The CDR3 length is 15 residues. For the CDR3, the DNA is TGTGCCAGCAGCCCCAGACAGGGCACACAGAACATTCAGTACTTC. This sequence encodes CASSPRQGTQNIQYF.

This clone was counted between two and nine times. This chain connects TRBV5-1 to TRBJ2-2; D is unclear. Trimming removed 4 bases at V and 4 bases at J, with 14 bases between. The CDR3 runs 15 residues. Germline V gene data show CDR1 as SGHRS and CDR2 as YFSETQ. Here the CDR3 reads CASSTLVGSTGELFF. The CDR3 DNA reads TGCGCCAGCAGCACCTTAGTAGGGTCCACCGGGGAGCTGTTTTTT.

V is TRBV6-5 and J is TRBJ2-5, with D maybe TRBD2 (7 bases). Germline CDR1 reads MNHEY; CDR2 reads SVGAGI. The germline V and J ends were trimmed by 6 bases and 5 bases, with 16 bases remaining between them. CDR3 length: 14 amino acids. Here the CDR3 reads CASSPRRGRETQYF. CDR3 nucleotides: TGTGCCAGCAGCCCTCGGCGGGGGCGGGAGACCCAGTACTTC.

This clone was seen only a few times. The DNA for the CDR3 is TGTGCCAGCAGTCGAGCCGTGAGCTCTGGAAACACCATATATTTT. It specifies CASSRAVSSGNTIYF. The chain is built from TRBV7-2 and TRBJ1-3, with unresolved D. The ends were cut back, 6 bases at V and 0 bases at J, with 12 bases in the middle. CDR3 length equals 15 residues. Germline assignment: CDR1 SGHTA and CDR2 FQGNSA. Full variable domain (outside the CDR3, taken from reference TRBV7-2 and TRBJ1-3): GAGVSQSPSNKVTEKGKDVELRCDPISGHTALYWYRQSLGQGLEFLIYFQGNSAPDKSGLPSDRFSAERTGGSVSTLTIQRTQQEDSAVYLCASSRAVSSGNTIYFGEGSWLTVV.

V gene TRBV6-1 combines with J gene TRBJ1-1; D unresolved. V was clipped by 1 base and J by 5 bases, with 11 bases between them. Germline assignment: CDR1 MNHNS and CDR2 SASEGT. The CDR3 covers 14 residues. The CDR3 reads CASSEVGMGTEAFF. DNA for the CDR3: TGTGCCAGCAGTGAAGTAGGAATGGGAACTGAAGCTTTCTTT.

The J gene is TRBJ2-7, the V gene TRBV18, with no clear D. From germline, CDR1 is KGHSH and CDR2 LQKENI. V was pared by 2 bases and J by 0 bases, with 5 bases between. The CDR3 sequence is 13 residues long. CDR3 in amino acids: CASSPASSYEQYF. The CDR3 DNA follows: TGTGCCAGCTCACCAGCCAGCTCCTACGAGCAGTACTTC.

This clone was seen more than once but under ten times. The chain carries TRBV30 and TRBJ1-6, with D maybe TRBD1 (6 bases). Germline V CDR1 and CDR2: GTSNPN, SVGIG (reference sequence). The CDR3 covers 13 residues. V lost 2 bases, J lost 5 bases, and 7 bases lay in between. CDR3 residues: CAWSRTDNSPLHF. Here the CDR3 DNA reads TGTGCCTGGAGTCGGACAGATAATTCACCCCTCCACTTT.

V and J are TRBV5-1 and TRBJ2-3; D gene unclear. Germline assignment: CDR1 SGHRS and CDR2 YFSETQ. The CDR3 is 14 residues long. V gave up 0 bases and J gave up 5 bases, with 10 bases separating them. The CDR3, as DNA: TGCGCCAGCAGCTTGGAACTCTCTGGAGATACGCAGTATTTT. Its translation: CASSLELSGDTQYF.

The rearrangement joins TRBV5-4 to TRBJ2-7, with a weak D call TRBD1 (5 bases). The length of the CDR3 is 15 residues. Germline V lookup: CDR1 SGHNT, CDR2 YYREEE (reference sequence). The germline V and J ends were trimmed by 0 bases and 1 base, with 11 bases remaining between them. The CDR3 loop is CASSLDVRASYEQYF. CDR3 DNA: TGTGCCAGCAGCTTGGATGTCAGGGCGTCCTACGAGCAGTACTTC.

For this clone: The same CDR3 also results from other DNA sequences found in this sample. The gene calls are TRBV5-1 and TRBJ2-3; D remains unclear. Trimming removed 0 bases from V and 1 base from J, with 6 bases in between. The CDR3 is made up of 14 amino acids. The germline V gene has CDR1 SGHRS and CDR2 YFSETQ. CDR3 nucleotides: TGCGCCAGCAGCTTGGGTGGGCGCACAGATACGCAGTATTTT. Residues: CASSLGGRTDTQYF.

A few counts support this clone. The sample carries other DNA sequences with the same CDR3. The V and J genes are TRBV7-2 and TRBJ2-1; 9 bases line up with TRBD2. The CDR3 spans 16 residues. Germline assignment: CDR1 SGHTA and CDR2 FQGNSA. Trimming removed 0 bases from V and 1 base from J; junction bases left unmatched: 1. The DNA for the CDR3 is TGTGCCAGCAGCTTAGCCCTAGCGGGGTCCTACAATGAGCAGTTCTTC. Translation gives CASSLALAGSYNEQFF. Looking up the rest from reference TRBV7-2 and TRBJ2-1 gives the full variable domain: GAGVSQSPSNKVTEKGKDVELRCDPISGHTALYWYRQSLGQGLEFLIYFQGNSAPDKSGLPSDRFSAERTGGSVSTLTIQRTQQEDSAVYLCASSLALAGSYNEQFFGPGTRLTVL.

Written as DNA, the CDR3 is TGTGCCAGCAGCCGGTCCGGGGCGCCAAATCAGCCCCAGCATTTT. Amino acid sequence: CASSRSGAPNQPQHF. The gene calls are TRBV9 and TRBJ1-5; D perhaps matches TRBD1 (5 bases). Germline loops: CDR1 SGDLS, CDR2 YYNGEE. Trimming cost V 4 bases and J 4 bases, with 15 bases left between them. The CDR3 is 15 amino acids.

This clone turned up a few times. This sequence joins TRBV7-9 and TRBJ2-1; possibly TRBD2 for D (6 bases). The CDR3 runs to 12 residues. CDR1 SEHNR and CDR2 FQNEAQ come from the germline V gene (reference sequence). V dropped 5 bases and J dropped 6 bases, with 8 bases sitting between them. CDR3 sequence (DNA): TGTGCCAGCAGCGGGAGGTCCAATGAGCAGTTCTTC. Translation: CASSGRSNEQFF.

The rearrangement uses TRBV7-9 and TRBJ2-7; 7 nucleotides match TRBD1. In germline, CDR1 is SEHNR, CDR2 FQNEAQ (reference sequence). This CDR3 has 16 amino acids. Germline trimming cut 1 base from V and 3 bases from J; bases unmatched to any gene: 9. DNA of the CDR3: TGTGCCAGCAGCTTAGAGACAGGGAACACAATCTACGAGCAGTACTTC. Residues: CASSLETGNTIYEQYF.

This chain connects TRBV25-1 to TRBJ1-1; D gene ambiguous. In germline, CDR1 is MGHDK, CDR2 SYGVNS. The CDR3 is 12 residues long. V gave up 6 bases and J gave up 8 bases, with 13 bases separating them. The CDR3: CASSRTAREAFF. DNA of the CDR3: TGTGCCAGCAGCAGGACCGCCCGGGAAGCTTTCTTT.

There are a few counts of this clone. The chain joins TRBV5-6 to TRBJ1-5, with D tentatively TRBD1 (6 bases). The CDR3 is made up of 14 amino acids. V dropped 0 bases and J dropped 4 bases, with 8 bases sitting between them. Germline V CDR1 and CDR2: SGHDT, YYEEEE. CDR3 bases: TGTGCCAGCAGCTTGGACAGGGAAAATCAGCCCCAGCATTTT. Residues: CASSLDRENQPQHF.

There are many counts of this clone. CDR3 DNA: TGTGCCAGCAGCCAACCGGGACAGGGGAATGAAAAACTGTTTTTT. The encoded protein is CASSQPGQGNEKLFF. The gene calls are TRBV7-9 and TRBJ1-4; 10 bases fit TRBD1. The germline gives CDR1 SEHNR, CDR2 FQNEAQ (reference sequence). The CDR3 is made up of 15 amino acids. V lost 5 bases to trimming and J lost 5 bases; unmatched junction nucleotides: 5.

This clone was observed a handful of times. The rearrangement joins TRBV7-6 to TRBJ2-5; a weak D match, TRBD1 (7 bases). V shed 5 bases and J shed 7 bases, with 20 bases lying between them. The CDR3 runs to 15 residues. Germline V gene data show CDR1 as SGHVS and CDR2 as FNYEAQ. The chain's CDR3 is CASSPSRGAGGTQYF. CDR3 coding DNA: TGTGCCAGCAGCCCGAGCAGGGGGGCCGGTGGGACCCAGTACTTC.